The clone carrying this T cell receptor (beta chain) was seen just once. This sample stems from a study of blood T cell repertoires in COVID-19. Study background: Material from acute and convalescent COVID-19 was sourced from the United States, Italy and Spain.

Ages ranged from about 18 to 90 years, with residence in 24 US areas. Assignments of participants to cohorts depended upon their own reported clinical history. V was clipped by 8 bases and J by 1 base, with 13 bases between them. Germline V gives CDR1 KGHDR, CDR2 SFDVKD. The length of the CDR3 is 14 residues. As handled by the study authors: Reference gene primer amplification in the assay estimated nucleated cell counts. Assay used: immunoSEQ multiplex PCR; TCRdb lists only in-frame clones, some missing. That table gives V, J and clone size, and the DNA gave D and trimming. The table records around 300,000 clones, over 80% of them present only once.

The rearrangement links TRBV24-1 to TRBJ1-1; a weak D match, TRBD1 (5 bases). The source material was PBMCs or T cells enriched from blood (not recorded which). The TCR comes from a man younger than 45 who had recovered from COVID-19. CDR3 in DNA: TGTGCCACCAAAGGTCGGGGGGAGAACACTGAAGCTTTCTTT. Translation: CATKGRGENTEAFF.